One sample yielded the 29 T cell receptor beta chains listed below, sequenced in a study of Graves' ophthalmopathy and Graves' hyperthyroidism. Amplification of the TCR beta CDR3 regions used RNA transcripts (as template). The authors performed first-round RT-PCR with HTBI primers and then a second-round multiplex PCR. TCRdb analysed the multiplex PCR reads with MiXCR anew, one entry per CDR3 protein. The sample contains about 600,000 distinct CDR3 sequences, 35% to 40% of which appear only once. Sequenced material: peripheral blood or thyroid tissue (not recorded which). These TCRs come from an adult man with Graves' hyperthyroidism.

At least ten counts were recorded for this clonotype. The CDR3 DNA reads as TGTGCCAGCTCGAATACCATGTCTTCGGACTACACCTTC. Translation: CASSNTMSSDYTF. The chain employs TRBV6-5 and TRBJ1-2; D is uncertain. Germline V CDR1 and CDR2: MNHEY, SVGAGI. With 8 bases removed from V and 10 bases from J, the gap between germline ends came to 20 bases. The CDR3 is made up of 13 amino acids.

This clonotype was detected many times. V and J are TRBV5-8 and TRBJ1-2; D may be TRBD1 (6 bases). This CDR3 is 14 amino acids long. V was trimmed by 4 bases and J by 5 bases, leaving 15 bases between them. The V gene's germline CDR1 is SGHTS and CDR2 YDEGEE. The CDR3 coding sequence is TGTGCCAGCAGCCGGATGACAGGCGCTTATGGCTACACCTTC. It specifies CASSRMTGAYGYTF. The full variable domain, completed using reference TRBV5-8 and TRBJ1-2, is EAGVTQSPTHLIKTRGQQATLRCSPISGHTSVYWYQQALGLGLQFLLWYDEGEERNRGNFPPRFSGRQFPNYSSELNVNALELEDSALYLCASSRMTGAYGYTFGSGTRLTVV.

In its sample, this clonotype was seen many times. This rearrangement joins TRBV19 to TRBJ2-2; 10 nucleotides line up with TRBD1. Per germline, CDR1 LNHDA and CDR2 SQIVND (reference sequence). Germline trimming cut 5 bases from V and 1 base from J; bases unmatched to any gene: 13. There are 19 residues in the CDR3. The CDR3 loop reads CASSRGVTGGEGNTGELFF. Here the CDR3 DNA reads TGTGCCAGTAGTCGGGGAGTGACAGGGGGCGAGGGGAACACCGGGGAGCTGTTTTTT.

This clonotype was counted at least ten times. This chain joins TRBV10-3 and TRBJ2-7; TRBD2 matches 8 bases. The CDR3 is 14 residues long. The germline V gene has CDR1 ENHRY and CDR2 SYGVKD. Trimming removed 10 bases from V and 4 bases from J; junction bases left unmatched: 12. The CDR3 is CASTGTRETYEQYF. The CDR3 DNA reads as TGTGCCAGTACCGGGACTAGAGAAACATACGAGCAGTACTTC.

This chain connects TRBV7-9 to TRBJ1-6, with 7 bases fitting TRBD1. Germline values: CDR1 SEHNR, CDR2 FQNEAQ (reference sequence). V lost 0 bases, J lost 8 bases, and 4 bases stayed unmatched. The CDR3 runs to 15 residues. This chain's CDR3 is CASSLAGTDDSPLHF. The CDR3 coding sequence is TGTGCCAGCAGCTTAGCCGGGACAGATGATTCACCCCTCCACTTT. Supplemented by reference TRBV7-9 and TRBJ1-6, the full variable domain reads DTGVSQNPRHKITKRGQNVTFRCDPISEHNRLYWYRQTLGQGPEFLTYFQNEAQLEKSRLLSDRFSAERPKGSFSTLEIQRTEQGDSAMYLCASSLAGTDDSPLHFGNGTRLTVT.

The chain has TRBV20-1 and TRBJ1-2; 7 positions agree with TRBD1. CDR1 DFQATT and CDR2 SNEGSKA come from the germline V gene (reference sequence). This CDR3 has 18 residues. The V segment lost 4 bases and the J segment 3 bases; nucleotides outside the gene matches: 20. For the CDR3, the DNA is TGCAGTGCTATCATCCGGGGGGGGATGACAGGGAAGGACTATGGCTACACCTTC. It encodes CSAIIRGGMTGKDYGYTF.

There are a few counts of this clonotype. The chain joins TRBV7-2 to TRBJ2-3, with 7 positions matching TRBD2. Germline CDR1 and CDR2: SGHTA and FQGNSA. Trimming cost V 5 bases and J 0 bases; bases outside gene matches: 5. The CDR3 is 15 amino acids. This CDR3 is CASSRLAGSTDTQYF. In nucleotides, the CDR3 is TGTGCCAGCAGCAGATTAGCGGGCAGCACAGATACGCAGTATTTT.

The gene calls are TRBV7-2 and TRBJ2-5; 7 positions agree with TRBD1. Trimming took 9 bases from V and 2 from J; bases not matched to a gene: 6. The CDR3 has 13 amino acids. Germline-derived CDR1 and CDR2 are SGHTA and FQGNSA. The CDR3 sequence: CASGTVPQETQYF. CDR3 DNA sequence: TGTGCCAGTGGGACAGTACCTCAAGAGACCCAGTACTTC.

Concerning this clonotype: One end of the junction varies from germline; a read error may be responsible. The chain combines TRBV25-1 with TRBJ2-1; 9 nucleotides agree with TRBD1. Per germline, CDR1 MGHDK and CDR2 SYGVNS. The CDR3 is made up of 13 amino acids. The CDR3 sequence is CASSEFYGTGFVF. The CDR3 DNA follows: TGTGCCAGCAGTGAATTTTACGGGACAGGGTTTGTCTTC.

The V call is TRBV29-1, the J call TRBJ1-2; TRBD1 matches 7 bases. The junction had 9 bases not matched to a gene; V was cut back by 1 base and J by 1 base. This CDR3 comprises 16 residues. Germline V gene lookup returns CDR1 SQVTM and CDR2 ANQGSEA. This chain's CDR3 is CSVEVPGTEFNYGYTF. CDR3 DNA: TGCAGCGTTGAAGTTCCAGGGACAGAATTTAACTATGGCTACACCTTC.

This clonotype appeared many times. The V and J genes are TRBV12-3 or TRBV12-4 and TRBJ2-5; D uncertain. The V end lost 2 bases, the J end lost 5 bases, and 12 bases lay between the germline ends. The CDR3 has 14 residues. CDR3 residues: CASSLPARRETQYF. For the CDR3, the DNA is TGTGCCAGCAGTTTACCCGCGCGAAGGGAGACCCAGTACTTC.

A note on this clonotype: It may be a read error: a sequence one base away is much more abundant. The chain combines TRBV6-5 with TRBJ1-2; 7 bases map to TRBD1. Trimming at V came to 10 bases and at J to 7 bases, leaving 9 bases not matched to a gene. Germline lookup yields CDR1 MNHEY and CDR2 SVGAGI. The CDR3 has 12 amino acids. The CDR3: CAIRRQGGGYTF. The CDR3 region has the DNA TGTGCCATCAGAAGACAGGGAGGTGGCTACACCTTC.

Many counts were recorded for this clonotype. This chain joins TRBV29-1 and TRBJ2-2; D might be TRBD2 (5 bases). CDR3 length: 13 residues. The germline V gene has CDR1 SQVTM and CDR2 ANQGSEA. V was trimmed by 7 bases and J by 1 base, leaving 10 bases between them. The DNA for the CDR3 is TGCAGCGCCGAACGGGAGAACACCGGGGAGCTGTTTTTT. Amino acids: CSAERENTGELFF.

This clonotype appeared many times. The chain combines TRBV19 with TRBJ1-2; D is perhaps TRBD1 (5 bases). CDR3 size: 15 residues. V lost 1 base, J lost 0 bases, and 9 bases lay in between. CDR1 LNHDA and CDR2 SQIVND come from the germline V gene (reference sequence). CDR3 coding DNA: TGTGCCAGTAGTATAGGGGGCCAAGCTAACTATGGCTACACCTTC. Its protein product is CASSIGGQANYGYTF.

Comment on this clonotype: This may be a read error: a much more frequent sequence differs by one nucleotide. The chain has TRBV11-1 and TRBJ1-2; D is undetermined. The CDR3 is 13 amino acids. CDR1 SGHAT and CDR2 FQDESV come from the germline V gene (reference sequence). The V and J ends lost 1 base and 8 bases respectively, with 11 bases between them. CDR3 bases: TGTGCCAGCAGCTTAGGAACGAGGTGGGGCTACACCTTC. Protein sequence: CASSLGTRWGYTF.

V usage is TRBV29-1 and J usage is TRBJ2-5; no clear D gene. CDR1 and CDR2 from the germline V gene are SQVTM and ANQGSEA. The CDR3 extends over 12 amino acids. Trimming removed 4 bases from V and 2 bases from J, with 8 bases in between. This chain's CDR3 is CSVAPTQETQYF. CDR3 in DNA: TGCAGCGTTGCCCCAACACAAGAGACCCAGTACTTC.

This clonotype was picked up many times. J is TRBJ2-2 and V is TRBV15, with a possible D match to TRBD2 (6 bases). CDR1 is LNHNV and CDR2 is YYDKDF in the germline V gene (reference sequence). This CDR3 is 14 amino acids long. Trimming removed 2 bases from V and 6 bases from J, with 10 bases in between. The CDR3 here is CATSRPGVSGELFF. The CDR3 coding sequence is TGTGCCACCAGCAGACCGGGGGTCTCCGGGGAGCTGTTTTTT.

This chain connects TRBV20-1 to TRBJ2-5; possibly TRBD1 or TRBD2 for D (6 bases each). The CDR3 loop spans 16 amino acids. Trimming removed 4 bases from V and 9 bases from J, with 27 bases in between. Per germline, CDR1 DFQATT and CDR2 SNEGSKA (reference sequence). The CDR3 DNA reads TGCAGTGCTAACCCAAGAGGGGGGCAAAGCAATCAGCCCCAGTACTTC. Translation: CSANPRGGQSNQPQYF.

The rearrangement uses TRBV7-9 and TRBJ2-5; D might be TRBD1 or TRBD2, each matching 5 bases. Germline V gene sequence: CDR1 SEHNR, CDR2 FQNEAQ (reference sequence). V was clipped by 3 bases and J by 7 bases, with 9 bases between them. The CDR3 covers 12 residues. The CDR3 DNA sequence: TGTGCCAGCAGCTTCCGGGACGTGACCCAGTACTTC. It translates to CASSFRDVTQYF.

This clonotype came up many times. This chain connects TRBV19 to TRBJ1-5; 8 positions match TRBD1. Germline V gives CDR1 LNHDA, CDR2 SQIVND (reference sequence). CDR3 size: 17 residues. Unmatched junction bases numbered 14, after V lost 6 bases and J lost 4 bases. The DNA of the CDR3 is TGTGCCAGTAGGCTCGGCAGGGGGCAACCTACGAATCAGCCCCAGCATTTT. Amino acid sequence: CASRLGRGQPTNQPQHF.

V usage is TRBV9 and J usage is TRBJ1-1; D possibly corresponds to TRBD1 (5 bases). Germline CDR1 SGDLS, CDR2 YYNGEE. Trimming stripped 4 bases from V and 2 bases from J, with 27 bases between. The CDR3 has 19 residues. CDR3 sequence: CASSFEGGEGVRLNTEAFF. CDR3 sequence (DNA): TGTGCCAGCAGCTTTGAGGGAGGGGAGGGCGTGAGGCTTAACACTGAAGCTTTCTTT.

This clonotype was observed many times. CDR3 nucleotide sequence: TGCAGCGTTCCCGGGACAGGGACCCAAGAGACCCAGTACTTC. Translation gives CSVPGTGTQETQYF. This sequence joins TRBV29-1 and TRBJ2-5, with 9 bases aligning to TRBD1. CDR3 size: 14 residues. Germline values: CDR1 SQVTM, CDR2 ANQGSEA. V lost 5 bases, J lost 1 base, and 5 bases stayed unmatched. Full variable domain (remainder filled in from reference TRBV29-1 and TRBJ2-5): SAVISQKPSRDICQRGTSLTIQCQVDSQVTMMFWYRQQPGQSLTLIATANQGSEATYESGFVIDKFPISRPNLTFSTLTVSNMSPEDSSIYLCSVPGTGTQETQYFGPGTRLLVL.

The chain joins TRBV5-1 to TRBJ1-1; D uncertain. Looked up from germline, CDR1 is SGHRS and CDR2 is YFSETQ. V dropped 0 bases and J dropped 4 bases, with 10 bases sitting between them. The CDR3 totals 14 residues. Written as DNA, the CDR3 is TGCGCCAGCAGCTTGGAAGGGTTGAGCACTGAAGCTTTCTTT. This codes for CASSLEGLSTEAFF.

There are many counts of this clonotype. CDR3 amino acids: CATSDPSAGANVLTF. The DNA for the CDR3 is TGTGCCACCAGTGATCCCTCGGCTGGGGCCAACGTCCTGACTTTC. V usage is TRBV24-1 and J usage is TRBJ2-6; D is unclear. The CDR3 extends over 15 amino acids. Germline lookup yields CDR1 KGHDR and CDR2 SFDVKD. Trimming took off 3 bases at V and 2 bases at J, with 7 bases between the two ends.

V and J are TRBV19 and TRBJ2-3; D is possibly TRBD1 (6 bases). The CDR3 sequence is 15 residues long. V lost 5 bases and J lost 4, with 16 bases in between. Germline assignment: CDR1 LNHDA and CDR2 SQIVND (reference sequence). CDR3 sequence (DNA): TGTGCCAGTAGTCATTTGACAGGAGCGGCAGATACGCAGTATTTT. Amino acids: CASSHLTGAADTQYF.

This clonotype was seen many times. This chain joins TRBV7-9 and TRBJ2-7, with 11 nucleotides matching TRBD2. CDR3 length: 17 amino acids. V shed 5 bases, J shed 7 bases, and the junction held 16 bases outside the gene matches. Germline CDR1 and CDR2: SEHNR and FQNEAQ (reference sequence). CDR3 DNA: TGTGCCAGCAGCCCGACCGAAGTAGCGGGAGGGCCGGGAGAGCAGTACTTC. Amino acids: CASSPTEVAGGPGEQYF. The entire variable domain, with the rest obtained from reference TRBV7-9 and TRBJ2-7, is as follows: DTGVSQNPRHKITKRGQNVTFRCDPISEHNRLYWYRQTLGQGPEFLTYFQNEAQLEKSRLLSDRFSAERPKGSFSTLEIQRTEQGDSAMYLCASSPTEVAGGPGEQYFGPGTRLTVT.

The chain carries TRBV27 and TRBJ2-7, with D tentatively TRBD1 (6 bases). Germline V gene lookup returns CDR1 MNHEY and CDR2 SMNVEV (reference sequence). The CDR3 covers 16 residues. The V and J ends lost 4 bases and 2 bases respectively, with 18 bases between them. CDR3 protein: CASSSPPGHFPYEQYF. The CDR3 DNA reads as TGTGCCAGCAGTTCCCCCCCGGGACACTTCCCCTACGAGCAGTACTTC.

A few counts support this clonotype. The genes are TRBV27 and TRBJ2-7; TRBD2 matches at 7 bases. The CDR3 contains 15 residues. Germline values: CDR1 MNHEY, CDR2 SMNVEV (reference sequence). The trim removed 5 bases at V and 2 bases at J, leaving 9 bases unmatched. The CDR3 region is CASSSGTLLTYEQYF. CDR3 DNA sequence: TGTGCCAGCAGTAGCGGGACCCTCCTAACCTACGAGCAGTACTTC.

In this sample, this clonotype turned up many times. The chain recombines TRBV5-1 with TRBJ2-7; 8 nucleotides match TRBD2. The CDR3 sequence is 14 residues long. With V trimmed by 3 bases and J by 2 bases, 4 bases remained unmatched. The germline gives CDR1 SGHRS, CDR2 YFSETQ. The CDR3 here is CASSSGLVTYEQYF. CDR3 DNA sequence: TGCGCCAGCAGCTCGGGACTAGTAACCTACGAGCAGTACTTC.